This TCR beta chain derives from a study of T-cell reconstitution after alpha-beta-depleted transplantation in children. Remarks on this clonotype: What it binds is unknown.

Construction of the TCRbeta library involved unique molecular identifiers. MiXCR was run by TCRdb on the PCR reads, yielding one entry per CDR3 protein. This sample yields 530,000 or so distinct CDR3 sequences, of which over 20% are seen a single time; under 45% belongs to the top ten. With 3 bases clipped from V and 5 bases from J, the junction kept 12 bases outside the gene matches. In germline, CDR1 is DFQATT, CDR2 SNEGSKA (reference sequence). The CDR3 consists of 16 residues. Study-wide results and limits: Most T-cell counts and diversity one year after the transplant came from T cells that were newly produced. Several hundred expanded graft clones reportedly were the source of alpha-beta T cells about two months after transplant.

The gene calls are TRBV20-1 and TRBJ2-5; 10 nucleotides match TRBD1. The material was PBMCs, obtained before TCRalphabeta/CD19-depleted stem cell transplant. This TCR was recovered from a boy in the first two years of life with Wiskott-Aldrich syndrome, due to receive a stem cell transplant. The CDR3 region has the DNA TGCAGTGCTAGTGGGGGACAGGGGACTTACTGGGAGACCCAGTACTTC. It encodes CSASGGQGTYWETQYF.